This TCR beta chain originates from a study of blood T cells in healthy people across ages. Study-level results: Long-lived donors exceeded aged donors in naive CD4+ cells and diversity.

Sample-barcoded 5' priming and a J-beta primer mix drove a second PCR of about 6 to 12 cycles. MiXCR was run by TCRdb on the 5' RACE reads, yielding one entry per CDR3 protein. The sample contains 650,000 to 950,000 distinct CDR3 sequences, roughly 44% of which appear only once. Remarks on this clonotype: The antigen is undetermined.

The CDR3 loop spans 12 amino acids. The V end was cut by 7 bases, the J end by 4 bases, with 10 bases between. Germline CDR1 MNHEY, CDR2 SVGEGT. The chain links TRBV6-2 or TRBV6-3 to TRBJ1-1; no reliable D call. The source of this sequence is a man between 60 and 70 years old in good health. The sequencing input was blood. Written as DNA, the CDR3 is TGTGCCAGCAACCGGGTTGGCACTGAAGCTTTCTTT. This encodes CASNRVGTEAFF.